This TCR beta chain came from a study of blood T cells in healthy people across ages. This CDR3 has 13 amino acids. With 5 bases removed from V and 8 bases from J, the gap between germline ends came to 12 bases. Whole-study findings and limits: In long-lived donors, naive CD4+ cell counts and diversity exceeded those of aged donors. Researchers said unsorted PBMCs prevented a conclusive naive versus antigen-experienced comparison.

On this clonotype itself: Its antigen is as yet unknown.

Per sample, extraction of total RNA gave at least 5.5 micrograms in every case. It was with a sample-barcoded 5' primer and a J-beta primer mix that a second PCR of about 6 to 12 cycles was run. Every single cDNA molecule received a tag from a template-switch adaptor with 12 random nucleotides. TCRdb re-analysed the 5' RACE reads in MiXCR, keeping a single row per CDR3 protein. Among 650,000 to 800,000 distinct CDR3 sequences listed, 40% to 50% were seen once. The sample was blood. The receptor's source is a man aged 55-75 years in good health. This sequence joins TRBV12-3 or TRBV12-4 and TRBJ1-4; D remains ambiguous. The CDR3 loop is CASSVKGWEKLFF. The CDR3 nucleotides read TGTGCCAGCAGTGTGAAGGGTTGGGAAAAACTGTTTTTT.